This T cell receptor (beta chain) was obtained from a study of cytomegalovirus exposure and HLA in healthy donors (dated by TCRdb to the late 2010s). In terms of the full investigation: An earlier analysis of roughly 630 of the donors reported about 290 Gb of sequence data and more than 90 million unique TCR beta sequences from around 200 million T cells. Approximately 330 gigabases of sequencing data and around 90 million unique TCR sequences made up an early release that covered some 640 HLA-typed donors. Of the 300 to 450 genotyped donors, over 65% fell in the genetic ancestry cluster associated with self-reported Caucasian donors. The aim of the study was to test whether cataloging public T cell receptors could identify signatures of past pathogen exposure. The study used immunosequencing to profile the T cell repertoires of hundreds of subjects and linked those repertoires to cytomegalovirus serostatus. A separate validation cohort of about 110 different subjects was used in addition to the approximately 640-subject first cohort. The study combined high-throughput TCR immunosequencing, statistical association of individual TCRs with disease status, and machine learning to predict cytomegalovirus infection status. A later analysis re-analyzed previously published TCR beta repertoires from 666 donors and added high-resolution HLA genotyping to study TCR occurrence patterns. The later analysis used no new phenotypic data to find candidate immune exposures, relying instead on TCR beta sequences and their occurrence across donors. An earlier analysis of 500 to 750 of the donors applied high-throughput TCR beta sequencing to assess whether each TCR beta V gene segment acted as functional or pseudogenic. Donor age, sex, ethnicity and CMV serostatus were compiled alongside the repertoire data. A later genetic analysis took genome-wide SNP genotypes for about three fifths of the roughly 670 donors and used that subset as a discovery cohort. All discovery cohort repertoires had been generated on a single sequencing platform. Class I and class II HLA loci were covered by the typing at four-digit resolution. Typing coverage differed by locus: A, B, C, DRB1 and DQB1 were typed in roughly 629-630 donors, DQA1 in about 500, DPA1 in 600 to 610, and DPB1 in around 490. Five DR-DQ haplotypes were treated as single units for association and clustering because of strong linkage in the cohort. Among roughly 370 genotyped donors of the cohort, an average of approximately 240,000 unique TCR beta nucleotide sequences were sequenced per donor, roughly 20% of them non-productive.

Library generation was performed with the immunoSEQ multiplex PCR assay. For the multiplex PCR, a mixture combining 60 forward primers for TCR Vbeta segments and 13 reverse primers for TCR Jbeta segments was used. A multiplex PCR assay on genomic DNA amplified the CDR3 region of rearranged TCR beta genes. The Illumina HiSeq System was used to sequence the amplified TCR beta libraries as 87-base-pair reads. As for how the authors treated the data: Across the 670 or so repertoires, a later analysis counted some 80 million unique TCR beta chains, around 10 million of which were shared by at least two donors. A nearest-neighbor algorithm error-corrected the raw reads and collapsed the reads into unique sequences, merging closely related sequences to remove PCR and sequencing errors. V, D and J gene segments were assigned by aligning CDR3 sequences to IMGT reference sequences. For a sequence to be retained, a match of at least six nucleotides to both a V gene segment and a J gene segment was required. Rearrangements were called productive when the CDR3 lacked stop codons and stayed in frame with V and J; all others were non-productive. CDR3 was defined by IMGT convention, running from the second conserved V-encoded cysteine to the conserved J-encoded phenylalanine. The earlier analysis of some 580 of the donors excluded any sequence lacking an unambiguous match to a single V gene segment. An earlier analysis of a few hundred of the donors classified V segments as functional when productive rearrangements were above 56.7% and as segregating when the standard deviation between donors was above 5%. A statistical classification framework was developed to diagnose cytomegalovirus status using the catalog of TCR beta chain sequences. In a later analysis, TCR nucleotide sequences were compared against IMGT/GENE-DB human TR gene sequences so that V and J genes could be assigned. In a later analysis, CDR3 sequences and most-parsimonious VDJ recombination scenarios were assigned using the TCRdist pipeline. In a later analysis, each TCR beta chain was defined by its CDR3 amino acid sequence together with its V-gene family, and reads lacking a unique V-gene family were excluded. To address suspected cross-contamination and a sequencing artifact, a later analysis removed around 600 highly shared, low-generation-probability nucleotide sequences. A later analysis calculated a clonal expansion index for each public chain from normalized within-repertoire ranks of inferred template counts. Generation probabilities in a later analysis came from a VDJ recombination model fitted to out-of-frame rearrangements, and those results were checked against IGoR. A later analysis scored TCR-TCR, TCR-HLA and TCR-CMV co-occurrence with hypergeometric tests, applying a repertoire-size bias correction to TCR pairs. False discovery rates were estimated in a later analysis by permuting HLA or CMV assignments 20 times. In a later analysis, co-occurring TCRs were grouped using DBSCAN, and TCRdist sequence similarity was added for clustering within HLA-allele-positive subsets. For co-occurrence clustering, repertoires with fewer than 30,000 or more than 120,000 public chains were excluded, along with five repertoires with anomalous nucleotide sharing. TCRdb re-hosts the immuneACCESS table, in-frame sequences only. Its copies lack some clones; in the studies checked, an unresolved V gene accounts for under half of them, and the cause for the rest is not known. V and J calls plus clone size are reproduced from that table; the DNA served to infer D and trimming. The sample has 60,000 to 65,000 clones on record, roughly 70% of them singletons. Around a quarter of the sample lies in the top ten.

Overall study outcomes, separate from this receptor: A further reported finding was that TCR beta sequences accurately predicted the HLA-A and HLA-B alleles for most subjects in the first cohort. Broadly in line with IMGT annotations, most TCR beta V segments showed up in productive rearrangements about 87% or about 30% of the time in an earlier analysis of about 500 of the donors. The presence/absence analyses assumed that sequencing depth was roughly uniform across donors, and that assumption may not be true. Because the 87-base-pair reads could not distinguish some IMGT-functional V segments, including TRBV6-2 and TRBV6-3, those segments were excluded. Compared with the roughly 720-donor mean, donors in an Asian-associated ancestry cluster had fewer N-insertions in productive TCRs, according to a later genetic analysis. Across donors, most TCR sequences were observed very rarely, whereas some public TCRs were present in many individuals. A group of highly shared sequence variants was considered likely to be a technical artifact of the sequencing pipeline. About 15 rarely observed V segments, including chromosome 9 orphons, were excluded from the earlier analysis of several hundred of the donors because counts were too low. Specific HLA alleles were associated with 15,000 to 20,000 TCR beta sequences at a false discovery rate of 0.05 in a later analysis. The authors suggested that the approach could potentially be generalized to other disease states and immunological phenotypes. For the cohort, immune exposure information was limited to CMV serostatus. In a later analysis, TCR association rates were found to vary across HLA loci, with the most associated TCRs seen for DRB1 alleles and the fewest for HLA-C alleles. A later analysis found that most CMV-associated TCR beta chains appeared HLA-restricted, with HLA associations seemingly driven largely by CMV exposure. When HLA alleles, especially DR and DQ, strongly co-occurred, attributing TCR associations to individual alleles was difficult. In a later genetic analysis, a missense DCLRE1C variant was associated with V-gene and J-gene trimming of TCR beta chains, and the association was replicated in an independent cohort. Linkage disequilibrium might explain the correlated functional status among segregating V segments, but an unknown experimental factor could not be excluded. This cohort had only TCR beta chains sequenced, and the lack of alpha or paired-chain data limited which features could be detected. In vitro tests confirmed that a few of the cytomegalovirus-associated TCR beta chains recognize cytomegalovirus antigens. Because HLA typing was missing for some donors at each locus, association tests included only the typed subset. In the study, 150 to 200 TCR beta chains were listed as associated with cytomegalovirus. According to a later analysis, parvovirus B19, influenza, CMV and Epstein-Barr virus appeared linked to several top co-occurrence clusters. Compared with equally common non-associated chains, HLA-associated TCR beta chains in a later analysis were more clonally expanded and had lower generation probabilities. The classifier was reported to diagnose cytomegalovirus status with high specificity and sensitivity in both the original cohort and the validation cohort.

The cohort consisted of hundreds of healthy bone marrow donors. At the time of sampling, every cohort member was nominally healthy, though immune exposures that went unrecorded were likely present. The donor tested CMV seropositive and was one of the 289 seropositive cohort members. A peripheral blood sample was collected from each donor, and TCR beta sequencing was performed on peripheral blood mononuclear cells. The Qiagen DNeasy Blood Extraction Kit was used to extract genomic DNA from the blood cell samples. Inclusive of the bounding cysteine and phenylalanine, the CDR3 is 12 residues long. Just the 36-base CDR3 DNA is kept, in frame starting at base 1. From V the trimming removes 10 bases and from J it removes 7 bases, while the gene matches leave 8 bases of the junction unaccounted for. To note about this clone: Its recognized antigen is unknown. No base qualities exist here, and no much larger clone lies one base off it.

This sequence was found in a man in his forties or fifties in good health and CMV-seropositive. The sample was PBMCs. This chain is built from TRBV23-1 and TRBJ2-5; TRBD1 aligns with 8 central bases. TRBV23-1 counts as an open reading frame of uncertain function. At the DNA level, the sequence is TGCGCCAAACGGGACAGGCCCGCGACCCAGTACTTC. This codes for CAKRDRPATQYF.